The 9 T cell receptor beta chains given below trace back to one sample, sequenced in a study of blood T cell repertoires in COVID-19. TCRdb's table, derived via immunoSEQ multiplex PCR, lists solely in-frame clones and lacks some. Of 150,000 to 200,000 clones in the sample, about 85% were seen once. Source material: peripheral blood. These receptors were taken from a human donor with acute or convalescent COVID-19. The donor label of this sample is uncertain.

The gene calls are TRBV29-1 and TRBJ2-3; D is perhaps TRBD2 (6 bases). The V gene's germline CDR1 is SQVTM and CDR2 ANQGSEA. The CDR3 length is 14 residues. Deletions cut 4 bases from V and 2 bases from J, with 13 bases between. The CDR3 coding sequence is TGCAGCGTTGCTCGGGGCGGGGCCACAGATACGCAGTATTTT. This encodes CSVARGGATDTQYF.

The chain uses TRBV28 and TRBJ1-5, with no clear D. The CDR3 spans 15 residues. Germline V gene data show CDR1 as MDHEN and CDR2 as SYDVKM. Trimming took off 4 bases at V and 6 bases at J, with 16 bases between the two ends. CDR3 in DNA: TGTGCCAGCAGTTCCCTCAAGGGAGCGAGTCAGCCCCAGCATTTT. Translated, it gives CASSSLKGASQPQHF.

The J gene is TRBJ2-3, the V gene TRBV11-2, with 14 bases fitting TRBD2. The CDR3 sequence is 17 residues long. CDR1 is SGHAT, CDR2 FQNNGV, per germline. V gave up 1 base and J gave up 6 bases; unmatched junction bases: 6. CDR3 sequence (DNA): TGTGCCAGCAGCTTAGCCCGGACTAGCGGGGGGTCTGATACGCAGTATTTT. Its protein is CASSLARTSGGSDTQYF.

V and J are TRBV18 and TRBJ1-2; the D is unclear. Per the germline V gene, CDR1 is KGHSH and CDR2 is LQKENI. The V and J ends lost 2 bases and 8 bases respectively, with 12 bases between them. The CDR3 runs 13 residues. The chain's CDR3 is CASSPIRGGGYTF. The CDR3 DNA follows: TGTGCCAGCTCACCAATACGGGGAGGCGGCTACACCTTC.

The V gene is TRBV7-2, the J gene TRBJ2-5; D might be TRBD2 (7 bases). V gave up 1 base and J gave up 5 bases, with 17 bases separating them. Looked up from germline, CDR1 is SGHTA and CDR2 is FQGNSA. CDR3 length: 16 amino acids. The CDR3 DNA reads TGTGCCAGCAGCTTAGTTTCCGGGGGGCAGCCGGAGACCCAGTACTTC. Encoded protein: CASSLVSGGQPETQYF.

The V gene is TRBV3-1 (or the pseudogene TRBV3-2), the J gene TRBJ2-3; perhaps TRBD2 as D (5 bases). Germline CDR1 is LGHDT and CDR2 is YNNKEL (reference sequence). This CDR3 is 13 amino acids long. V was trimmed by 6 bases and J by 6 bases, leaving 13 bases between them. CDR3 amino acids: CASSYSGSDTQYF. The DNA of the CDR3 is TGTGCCAGCAGTTACTCGGGGTCGGATACGCAGTATTTT.

The chain uses TRBV6-6 and TRBJ2-2; D is perhaps TRBD1 (6 bases). The CDR3 runs 14 residues. The germline V gene has CDR1 MNHNY and CDR2 SVGAGI (reference sequence). Between the trimmed V and J ends, which lost 7 bases and 0 bases, there was a span of 9 bases. The CDR3 DNA reads as TGTGCCAGCACTCAGGGGACGAACACCGGGGAGCTGTTTTTT. Residues: CASTQGTNTGELFF.

This clone appeared a few times. The CDR3 bases are TGTGCCAGCAGAGGGACAGCCGCGAACACCGGGGAGCTGTTTTTT. Translation: CASRGTAANTGELFF. The chain employs TRBV2 and TRBJ2-2; 7 nucleotides line up with TRBD1. J was trimmed by 0 bases and V by 6 bases; bases with no gene match: 4. Germline-derived CDR1 and CDR2 are SNHLY and FYNNEI. This CDR3 is built from 15 residues.

There are a few counts of this clone. The chain couples TRBV29-1 to TRBJ1-3, with TRBD1 identical over 8 bases. V shed 4 bases, J shed 1 base, and the junction held 3 bases outside the gene matches. The V gene's germline CDR1 is SQVTM and CDR2 ANQGSEA. CDR3 length: 14 residues. In nucleotides, the CDR3 is TGCAGCGTTGGAGACAGGGGTTCTGGAAACACCATATATTTT. Translating gives CSVGDRGSGNTIYF.